This T cell receptor beta chain was sequenced in a study of T-cell reconstitution after alpha-beta-depleted transplantation in children. Trimming removed 9 bases from V and 9 bases from J, with 12 bases in between. In germline, CDR1 is SEHNR, CDR2 FQNEAQ (reference sequence). CDR3 length: 11 amino acids. Notes on the study in general: As was reported, about two months after transplant, alpha-beta T cells came from several hundred expanded graft clones.

This clonotype was detected a few times. As yet, its antigen is unknown. Preparing the TCRbeta library involved the use of unique molecular identifiers. TCRdb processed the PCR reads anew with MiXCR; each CDR3 protein has one entry. The table has 700,000 or so distinct CDR3 sequences, approximately 14% seen once. V gene TRBV7-9 combines with J gene TRBJ2-1; D is ambiguous. This receptor was obtained from a girl aged 2 to 10 with congenital amegakaryocytic thrombocytopenia, due to receive a stem cell transplant. The source was PBMCs, collected before TCRalphabeta/CD19-depleted stem cell transplant. CDR3 nucleotide sequence: TGTGCCAGGAGGAGTTATAGTGAGCAGTTCTTC. Its protein is CARRSYSEQFF.